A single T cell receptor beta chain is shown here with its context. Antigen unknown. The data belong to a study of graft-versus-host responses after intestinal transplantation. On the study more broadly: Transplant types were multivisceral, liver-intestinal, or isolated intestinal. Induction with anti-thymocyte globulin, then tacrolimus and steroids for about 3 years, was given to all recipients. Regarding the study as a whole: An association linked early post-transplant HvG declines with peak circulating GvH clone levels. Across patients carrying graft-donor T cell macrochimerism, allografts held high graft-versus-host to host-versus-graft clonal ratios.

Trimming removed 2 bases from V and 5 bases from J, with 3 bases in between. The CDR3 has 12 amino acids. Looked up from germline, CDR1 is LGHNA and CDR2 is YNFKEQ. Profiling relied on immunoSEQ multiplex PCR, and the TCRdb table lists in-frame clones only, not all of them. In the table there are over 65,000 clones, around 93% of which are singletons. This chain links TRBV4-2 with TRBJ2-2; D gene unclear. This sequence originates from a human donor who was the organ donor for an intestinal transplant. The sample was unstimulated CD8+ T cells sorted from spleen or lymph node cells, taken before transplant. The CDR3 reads CASSQLTGELFF. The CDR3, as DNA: TGTGCCAGCAGCCAACTTACCGGGGAGCTGTTTTTT.